The clone carrying this T cell receptor beta chain was picked up many times. Its antigen is currently unknown. The TCRbeta library incorporated unique molecular identifiers. From the PCR reads, TCRdb called clonotypes with MiXCR, one entry per CDR3 protein. The sample consists of roughly 110,000 distinct CDR3 sequences, about a tenth of them appearing once. This sample is part of a study of T-cell reconstitution after alpha-beta-depleted transplantation in children. Study observations and caveats: After one year, T-cell counts and TCRbeta diversity mostly came from new T cells. Surviving recipient cells, namely T cells and thymic progenitors, were the source of high day-60 TCRbeta diversity in some patients.

CDR3 size: 14 residues. The V segment lost 4 bases and the J segment 0 bases; nucleotides outside the gene matches: 1. The specimen comprised PBMCs, sampled before TCRalphabeta/CD19-depleted stem cell transplant. J is TRBJ1-1 and V is TRBV12-3 or TRBV12-4; 8 bases match TRBD1. The source of this sequence is a boy aged 2 to 9 with acute lymphoblastic leukemia, due to receive a stem cell transplant. In nucleotides, the CDR3 is TGTGCCAGCAGTTACAGGGGGGTGAACACTGAAGCTTTCTTT. As protein: CASSYRGVNTEAFF.